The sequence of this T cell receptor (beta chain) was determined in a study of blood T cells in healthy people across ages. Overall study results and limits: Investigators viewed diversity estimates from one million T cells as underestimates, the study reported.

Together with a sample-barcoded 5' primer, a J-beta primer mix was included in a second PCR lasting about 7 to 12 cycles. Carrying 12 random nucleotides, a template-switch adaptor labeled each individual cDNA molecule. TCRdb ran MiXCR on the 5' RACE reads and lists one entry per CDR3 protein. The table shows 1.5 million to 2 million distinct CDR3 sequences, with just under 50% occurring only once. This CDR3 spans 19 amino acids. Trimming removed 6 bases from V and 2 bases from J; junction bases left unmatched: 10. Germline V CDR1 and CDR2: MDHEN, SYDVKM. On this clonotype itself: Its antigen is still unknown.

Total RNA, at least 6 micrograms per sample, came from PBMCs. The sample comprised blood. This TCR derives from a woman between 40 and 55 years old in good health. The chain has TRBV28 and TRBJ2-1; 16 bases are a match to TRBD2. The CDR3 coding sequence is TGTGCCAGCAGCCCCTTCCCGGGACTAGCGGGGGGGCCCTACAATGAGCAGTTCTTC. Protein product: CASSPFPGLAGGPYNEQFF.